A single sample gave rise to the 4 T cell receptor beta chains below, sequenced in a study of blood T cell repertoires in COVID-19. The protocol was immunoSEQ multiplex PCR, while the TCRdb copy is restricted to in-frame clones and leaves out a portion. The table shows around 330,000 clones, with about 88% occurring only once. Sequencing used PBMCs or T cells enriched from blood (not recorded which). Receptors originate from a man in his 60s who had recovered from COVID-19.

This rearrangement joins TRBV3-1 (or the pseudogene TRBV3-2) to TRBJ2-7, with D perhaps matching TRBD1 (5 bases). V was clipped by 1 base and J by 0 bases, with 7 bases between them. The CDR3 extends over 14 amino acids. Germline V gives CDR1 LGHDT, CDR2 YNNKEL (reference sequence). The CDR3 reads CASSQGTGSYEQYF. In DNA, the CDR3 is TGTGCCAGCAGCCAAGGAACAGGCTCCTACGAGCAGTACTTC.

The J gene is TRBJ1-1, the V gene TRBV6-5; 7 bases match TRBD1. The trim removed 6 bases at V and 8 bases at J, leaving 3 bases unmatched. The CDR3 is 11 residues long. CDR1 MNHEY and CDR2 SVGAGI come from the germline V gene. CDR3 in DNA: TGTGCCAGCAGGACAGGGAGAGAAGCTTTCTTT. As protein: CASRTGREAFF.

DNA for the CDR3: TGTGCCAGCAGTCTTTCGGGGTCTATCAATCAGCCCCAGCATTTT. Its translation: CASSLSGSINQPQHF. The chain employs TRBV9 and TRBJ1-5; D remains ambiguous. The length of the CDR3 is 15 residues. Per germline, CDR1 SGDLS and CDR2 YYNGEE. Between the trimmed V and J ends, which lost 5 bases and 3 bases, there was a span of 15 bases.

V usage is TRBV27 and J usage is TRBJ1-2; a possible D gene is TRBD1 (5 bases). The CDR3 consists of 16 residues. From germline, CDR1 is MNHEY and CDR2 SMNVEV (reference sequence). Trimming pared 2 bases from V and 6 bases from J, leaving 19 bases between. The chain's CDR3 is CASSLMAAGRPHGYTF. CDR3 sequence (DNA): TGTGCCAGCAGTTTAATGGCGGCAGGGAGGCCCCATGGCTACACCTTC.